These 31 T cell receptor beta chains share one sample of origin, sequenced in a study of OX40 agonist ivuxolimab in advanced cancers. Libraries were prepared by immunoSEQ multiplex PCR; TCRdb keeps only in-frame clonotypes and omits some of them. The sample records fewer than 85,000 clones, around four fifths being singletons. The material was CD4+ or CD8+ T cells sorted from blood, obtained in a trial of the OX40 agonist ivuxolimab. All receptors derive from an adult with an advanced solid tumor such as melanoma, head and neck, liver or kidney cancer.

This chain uses TRBV30 with TRBJ2-3; TRBD2 is a possible D gene (7 bases). Trimming pared 5 bases from V and 0 bases from J, leaving 12 bases between. The CDR3 consists of 14 residues. CDR1 GTSNPN and CDR2 SVGIG come from the germline V gene (reference sequence). Written as DNA, the CDR3 is TGTGCCTGGGGAGGGGGACTAAGCACAGATACGCAGTATTTT. This codes for CAWGGGLSTDTQYF.

This clone was observed a few times. The chain links TRBV15 to TRBJ1-6; D might be TRBD1 (5 bases). V was pared by 2 bases and J by 10 bases, with 12 bases between. CDR1 is LNHNV, CDR2 YYDKDF, per germline (reference sequence). The CDR3 contains 14 residues. CDR3 region: CATSRQGEGSPLHF. The DNA for the CDR3 is TGTGCCACCAGCAGACAGGGTGAAGGCTCACCCCTCCACTTT.

The chain joins TRBV6-6 to TRBJ1-4; D unresolved. Trimming removed 0 bases at V and 0 bases at J, with 5 bases between. The CDR3 is 15 residues long. Germline V gives CDR1 MNHNY, CDR2 SVGAGI (reference sequence). The CDR3 DNA sequence: TGTGCCAGCAGTTACTCGACTGCAACTAATGAAAAACTGTTTTTT. Its protein is CASSYSTATNEKLFF.

The sample holds a few counts of this clone. The chain joins TRBV11-3 to TRBJ1-1; 7 bases match TRBD1. Per germline, CDR1 SGHNT and CDR2 YENEEA. Trimming took 5 bases from V and 4 from J; bases not matched to a gene: 7. This CDR3 region has 14 residues. The CDR3 loop is CASSPLGTVTEAFF. In DNA form, the CDR3 reads TGTGCCAGCAGCCCCCTAGGGACAGTCACTGAAGCTTTCTTT.

A few counts support this clone. The chain uses TRBV30 and TRBJ2-3; 7 bases match TRBD1. Germline loops: CDR1 GTSNPN, CDR2 SVGIG (reference sequence). The J segment lost 4 bases and the V segment lost 1 base, leaving 8 bases of the junction unmatched. The CDR3 spans 15 residues. CDR3 sequence: CAWSGDSGSADTQYF. DNA of the CDR3: TGTGCCTGGAGTGGGGACAGCGGATCTGCAGATACGCAGTATTTT.

The J gene is TRBJ2-1, the V gene TRBV11-3; 10 nucleotides match TRBD1. Germline trimming cut 4 bases from V and 7 bases from J; bases unmatched to any gene: 13. This CDR3 is built from 17 residues. Germline CDR1 is SGHNT and CDR2 is YENEEA. The CDR3 loop is CASSSDRDRGLVNEQFF. CDR3 bases: TGTGCCAGCAGCTCTGACCGGGACAGGGGCCTTGTAAATGAGCAGTTCTTC. Looking up the rest from reference TRBV11-3 and TRBJ2-1 gives the full variable domain: EAGVVQSPRYKIIEKKQPVAFWCNPISGHNTLYWYLQNLGQGPELLIRYENEEAVDDSQLPKDRFSAERLKGVDSTLKIQPAELGDSAVYLCASSSDRDRGLVNEQFFGPGTRLTVL.

The rearrangement joins TRBV7-9 to TRBJ1-1; a possible D gene is TRBD1 (6 bases). V lost 5 bases, J lost 0 bases, and 16 bases lay in between. The CDR3 is made up of 16 amino acids. Germline loops: CDR1 SEHNR, CDR2 FQNEAQ (reference sequence). The CDR3 spells CASSPGGSLLNTEAFF. For the CDR3, the DNA is TGTGCCAGCAGCCCTGGGGGCAGTCTCCTGAACACTGAAGCTTTCTTT. Variable domain in full (rest from reference TRBV7-9 and TRBJ1-1): DTGVSQNPRHKITKRGQNVTFRCDPISEHNRLYWYRQTLGQGPEFLTYFQNEAQLEKSRLLSDRFSAERPKGSFSTLEIQRTEQGDSAMYLCASSPGGSLLNTEAFFGQGTRLTVV.

V and J are TRBV29-1 and TRBJ2-1; 9 bases agree with TRBD2. CDR3 length: 13 residues. Per germline, CDR1 SQVTM and CDR2 ANQGSEA. J gave up 4 bases and V 4 bases, and 2 bases lay outside the gene matches. In DNA form, the CDR3 reads TGCAGCGTTGTGACTAGCGGATACAATGAGCAGTTCTTC. This encodes CSVVTSGYNEQFF.

The rearrangement links TRBV6-6 to TRBJ2-5; D might be TRBD2 (7 bases). Germline CDR1 MNHNY, CDR2 SVGAGI (reference sequence). The CDR3 spans 16 residues. V was shortened by 6 bases and J by 2 bases, with 19 bases between the two germline ends. In DNA, the CDR3 is TGTGCCAGCAGATCCCTACCGGGGGGCCCTCAAGAGACCCAGTACTTC. It encodes CASRSLPGGPQETQYF.

The V gene is TRBV27, the J gene TRBJ2-3; 10 bases agree with TRBD1. J gave up 6 bases and V 0 bases, and 9 bases lay outside the gene matches. Germline V gene sequence: CDR1 MNHEY, CDR2 SMNVEV (reference sequence). The CDR3 consists of 17 residues. The CDR3 DNA reads TGTGCCAGCAGTTTATCTATTCCCGGGACAGGGGTTGATACGCAGTATTTT. This translates into CASSLSIPGTGVDTQYF.

The chain is built from TRBV7-2 and TRBJ2-5; 8 positions match TRBD1. The V and J ends lost 0 bases and 6 bases, in that order; junction bases with no gene match: 3. This CDR3 is built from 14 residues. Germline V gives CDR1 SGHTA, CDR2 FQGNSA. CDR3 sequence reads: CASSLAQGAKTQYF. The CDR3 DNA sequence: TGTGCCAGCAGCTTAGCCCAGGGGGCCAAGACCCAGTACTTC.

The genes are TRBV6-6 and TRBJ1-6, with D possibly TRBD1 on 5 matching bases. The V and J ends lost 7 bases and 6 bases respectively, with 13 bases between them. The CDR3 extends over 14 amino acids. Germline-derived CDR1 and CDR2 are MNHNY and SVGAGI (reference sequence). This CDR3 reads CASTDRGLNSPLHF. The CDR3 nucleotides are TGTGCCAGCACCGACCGGGGCCTTAATTCACCCCTCCACTTT.

The gene calls are TRBV7-5 and TRBJ1-1; the table's D call, TRBD1, has no DNA check behind it. TRBV7-5 constitutes a pseudogene. The CDR3 is 14 amino acids. The CDR3 nucleotides read TGTGTCAGAAGCCCTCACAGGGGAAGTACTGAAGCTTTCTTT. This gives the protein CVRSPHRGSTEAFF.

The gene calls are TRBV10-1 and TRBJ2-1, with 7 bases lining up with TRBD1. Germline V CDR1 and CDR2: WNHNN, SYGVQD (reference sequence). CDR3 length: 16 residues. V shed 5 bases and J 1 base; nucleotides not matched to a gene: 8. The CDR3 is CASSTGQHLSYNEQFF. In DNA form, the CDR3 reads TGCGCCAGCAGTACGGGACAGCACCTATCCTACAATGAGCAGTTCTTC.

CDR3 protein: CASSQGTGNPYEQYF. CDR3 sequence (DNA): TGCGCCAGCAGCCAAGGGACAGGGAACCCATACGAGCAGTACTTC. This chain joins TRBV4-1 and TRBJ2-7; 8 positions match TRBD1. V was clipped by 1 base and J by 4 bases; unmatched bases: 6. Germline V CDR1 and CDR2: MGHRA, YSYEKL. The CDR3 covers 15 residues.

The chain has TRBV18 and TRBJ1-1, with a possible D match to TRBD1 (6 bases). V was shortened by 5 bases and J by 0 bases, with 19 bases between the two germline ends. The CDR3 extends over 17 amino acids. Germline assignment: CDR1 KGHSH and CDR2 LQKENI. Here the CDR3 reads CASSAGTLWGMNTEAFF. CDR3 in DNA: TGTGCCAGCTCAGCAGGGACACTATGGGGGATGAACACTGAAGCTTTCTTT.

J is TRBJ1-2 and V is TRBV6-1, with 8 bases fitting TRBD1. J gave up 8 bases and V 5 bases, and 13 bases lay outside the gene matches. CDR1 and CDR2 (germline): MNHNS, SASEGT. This CDR3 is 15 amino acids long. CDR3 DNA: TGTGCCAGCAGTCCACAGGACAGGGAGGGAGGGGGCTACACCTTC. This encodes CASSPQDREGGGYTF.

CDR3: CSVVLAGGREQYF. The CDR3 DNA follows: TGCAGCGTTGTCCTAGCGGGAGGACGCGAGCAGTACTTC. The chain is built from TRBV29-1 and TRBJ2-7; 11 bases agree with TRBD2. CDR3 length: 13 amino acids. With V trimmed by 4 bases and J by 6 bases, 5 bases remained unmatched. The V gene's germline CDR1 is SQVTM and CDR2 ANQGSEA.

This clone was observed a single time. The chain combines TRBV5-4 with TRBJ1-1; D is undetermined. Deletions cut 4 bases from V and 2 bases from J, with 6 bases between. The CDR3 is 12 residues long. CDR1 and CDR2 (germline): SGHNT, YYREEE (reference sequence). CDR3 in amino acids: CASSIVNTEAFF. The CDR3, as DNA: TGTGCCAGCAGCATAGTAAACACTGAAGCTTTCTTT.

The chain uses TRBV5-1 and TRBJ2-3, with a weak D call TRBD2 (6 bases). The germline gives CDR1 SGHRS, CDR2 YFSETQ. The CDR3 runs to 14 residues. V was pared by 2 bases and J by 3 bases, with 10 bases between. The CDR3 loop reads CASSLREWTDTQYF. The CDR3 nucleotides read TGCGCCAGCAGCTTACGGGAGTGGACAGATACGCAGTATTTT.

In the case of this clone: One end of the junction fails to match germline, which may point to a read error. The rearrangement uses TRBV7-7 and TRBJ2-5; tentatively, D is TRBD1 (6 bases). This CDR3 is 14 amino acids long. The germline V gene has CDR1 SSHAT and CDR2 FNYEAQ (reference sequence). The CDR3 loop reads CASSLYPGVETQYF. Here the CDR3 DNA reads TGTGCTAGCAGCTTATACCCAGGGGTAGAGACCCAGTACTTC.

Here the CDR3 reads CASSLRFTGGTGNTIYF. The DNA for the CDR3 is TGTGCCAGCAGCTTAAGGTTCACAGGGGGTACGGGAAACACCATATATTTT. The chain carries TRBV7-8 and TRBJ1-3; 8 bases fit TRBD1. Germline V gives CDR1 SGHVS, CDR2 FQNEAQ. The CDR3 has 17 amino acids. Trimming cost V 2 bases and J 4 bases; bases outside gene matches: 10.

The V call is TRBV28, the J call TRBJ1-2; D gene ambiguous. Trimming shortened V by 7 bases and J by 3 bases, and 12 bases separated the two germline ends. Germline V gene sequence: CDR1 MDHEN, CDR2 SYDVKM. The CDR3 has 13 residues. The CDR3 DNA reads as TGTGCCAGCACCACCGGTGGGGACTATGGCTACACCTTC. Translated, it gives CASTTGGDYGYTF.

The chain joins TRBV28 to TRBJ2-3; D is unresolved. Germline values: CDR1 MDHEN, CDR2 SYDVKM. V lost 11 bases to trimming and J lost 0 bases, with 15 bases between them. The CDR3 runs to 14 residues. The CDR3 reads CAAQGRASTDTQYF. The CDR3, as DNA: TGTGCCGCCCAAGGTAGGGCTAGCACAGATACGCAGTATTTT.

The chain uses TRBV28 and TRBJ2-1; 7 positions agree with TRBD1. This CDR3 comprises 14 residues. Germline V gene lookup returns CDR1 MDHEN and CDR2 SYDVKM. The V segment lost 8 bases and the J segment 1 base; nucleotides outside the gene matches: 5. The CDR3 bases are TGTGCCAGCCTACAGGGGTGGTCCTACAATGAGCAGTTCTTC. Amino acids: CASLQGWSYNEQFF.

This chain uses TRBV2 with TRBJ2-7; D perhaps matches TRBD1 (6 bases). This CDR3 region has 14 residues. Germline values: CDR1 SNHLY, CDR2 FYNNEI. Trimming removed 11 bases at V and 7 bases at J, with 24 bases between. CDR3: CAAVTGWPPPEQYF. In DNA, the CDR3 is TGTGCCGCCGTTACAGGGTGGCCCCCTCCGGAGCAGTACTTC.

The rearrangement joins TRBV11-2 to TRBJ2-7, with D hard to call. From germline, CDR1 is SGHAT and CDR2 FQNNGV. The CDR3 covers 14 residues. The germline V and J ends were trimmed by 8 bases and 7 bases, with 21 bases remaining between them. CDR3: CASAFPSLAGEQYF. The CDR3 DNA follows: TGTGCCAGCGCCTTTCCGAGCCTCGCTGGAGAGCAGTACTTC.

The genes are TRBV6-6 and TRBJ1-1; D gene unclear. Germline lookup yields CDR1 MNHNY and CDR2 SVGAGI (reference sequence). The CDR3 has 13 residues. Deletions cut 7 bases from V and 4 bases from J, with 13 bases between. In DNA form, the CDR3 reads TGTGCCAGCACCCAACAAAGATTCACTGAAGCTTTCTTT. This sequence encodes CASTQQRFTEAFF.

The genes are TRBV10-3 and TRBJ1-2; 11 bases are a match to TRBD1. The V gene's germline CDR1 is ENHRY and CDR2 SYGVKD. CDR3 length: 16 amino acids. The V segment lost 7 bases and the J segment 7 bases; nucleotides outside the gene matches: 14. The CDR3: CAINGQGASVPSGYTF. The CDR3, as DNA: TGTGCCATCAACGGACAGGGGGCTTCGGTGCCGTCTGGCTACACCTTC.

Only one count was recorded for this clone. The rearrangement uses TRBV6-6 and TRBJ1-1; D possibly corresponds to TRBD1 (5 bases). Germline V gene data show CDR1 as MNHNY and CDR2 as SVGAGI (reference sequence). The CDR3 sequence is 15 residues long. Trimming stripped 5 bases from V and 10 bases from J, with 23 bases between. The CDR3 bases are TGTGCCAGCAGTCCCGGACACACCGAACACTTCGCAGCTTTCTTT. Translation gives CASSPGHTEHFAAFF.

The genes are TRBV18 and TRBJ2-1; a weak D match, TRBD1 (5 bases). CDR1 and CDR2 from the germline V gene are KGHSH and LQKENI. This CDR3 is built from 17 residues. The V and J ends lost 5 bases and 2 bases respectively, with 19 bases between them. CDR3 loop: CASSSIRGPGTYNEQFF. The DNA of the CDR3 is TGTGCCAGCTCATCAATAAGGGGCCCCGGTACCTACAATGAGCAGTTCTTC.